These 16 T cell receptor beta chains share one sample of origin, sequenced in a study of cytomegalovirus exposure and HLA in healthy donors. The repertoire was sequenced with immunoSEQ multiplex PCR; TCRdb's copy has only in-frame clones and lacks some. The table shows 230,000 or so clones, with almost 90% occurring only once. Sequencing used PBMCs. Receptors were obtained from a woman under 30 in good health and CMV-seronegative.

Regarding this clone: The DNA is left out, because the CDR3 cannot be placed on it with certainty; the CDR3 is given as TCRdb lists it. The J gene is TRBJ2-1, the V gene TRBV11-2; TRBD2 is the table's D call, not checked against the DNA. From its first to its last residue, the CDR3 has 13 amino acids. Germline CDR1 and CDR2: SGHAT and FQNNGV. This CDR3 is CASSVGAGTSSFF.

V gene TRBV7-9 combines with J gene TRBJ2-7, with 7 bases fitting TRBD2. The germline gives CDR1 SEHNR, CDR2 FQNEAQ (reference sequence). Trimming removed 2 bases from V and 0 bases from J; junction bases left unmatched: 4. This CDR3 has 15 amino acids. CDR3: CASSLLAEPSYEQYF. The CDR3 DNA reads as TGTGCCAGCAGCTTACTAGCGGAACCCTCCTACGAGCAGTACTTC.

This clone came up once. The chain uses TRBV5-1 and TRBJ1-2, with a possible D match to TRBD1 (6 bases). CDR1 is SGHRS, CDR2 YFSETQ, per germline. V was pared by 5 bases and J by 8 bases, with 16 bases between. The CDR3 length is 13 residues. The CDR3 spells CASRRAGDKGYTF. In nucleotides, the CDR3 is TGCGCCAGCAGGCGAGCAGGGGATAAAGGCTACACCTTC.

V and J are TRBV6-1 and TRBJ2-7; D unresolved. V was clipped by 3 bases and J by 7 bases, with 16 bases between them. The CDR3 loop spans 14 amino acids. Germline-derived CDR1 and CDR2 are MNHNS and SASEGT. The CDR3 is CASSEMVRGGEQYF. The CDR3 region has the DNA TGTGCCAGCAGTGAGATGGTCCGCGGCGGAGAGCAGTACTTC.

The CDR3 nucleotides read TGTGCCAGCAGCTTAGCGGGAGCCACCTACGAGCAGTACTTC. Amino acid sequence: CASSLAGATYEQYF. V is TRBV7-9 and J is TRBJ2-7, with D possibly TRBD2 on 5 matching bases. Germline lookup yields CDR1 SEHNR and CDR2 FQNEAQ (reference sequence). Trimming cost V 0 bases and J 2 bases, with 8 bases left between them. This CDR3 has 14 amino acids.

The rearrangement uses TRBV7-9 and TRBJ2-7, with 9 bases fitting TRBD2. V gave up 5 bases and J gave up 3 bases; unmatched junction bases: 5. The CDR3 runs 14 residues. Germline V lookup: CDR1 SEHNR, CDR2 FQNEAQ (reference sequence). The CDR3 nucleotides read TGTGCCAGCAGCACCTCGACTAGCGGCTACGAGCAGTACTTC. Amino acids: CASSTSTSGYEQYF.

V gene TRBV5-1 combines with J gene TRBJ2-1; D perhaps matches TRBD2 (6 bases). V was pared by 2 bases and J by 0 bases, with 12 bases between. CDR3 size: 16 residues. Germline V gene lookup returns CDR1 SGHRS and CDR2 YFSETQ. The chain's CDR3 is CASSFFGTGSYNEQFF. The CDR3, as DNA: TGCGCCAGCAGCTTCTTCGGGACTGGCTCCTACAATGAGCAGTTCTTC.

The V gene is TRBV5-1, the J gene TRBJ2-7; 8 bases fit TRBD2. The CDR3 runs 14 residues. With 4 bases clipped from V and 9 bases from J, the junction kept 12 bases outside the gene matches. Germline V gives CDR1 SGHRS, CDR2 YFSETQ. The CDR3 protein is CASSQTSVTTGQYF. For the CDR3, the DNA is TGCGCCAGCAGCCAGACTAGCGTCACGACCGGGCAGTACTTC. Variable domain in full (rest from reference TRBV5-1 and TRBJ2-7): KAGVTQTPRYLIKTRGQQVTLSCSPISGHRSVSWYQQTPGQGLQFLFEYFSETQRNKGNFPGRFSGRQFSNSRSEMNVSTLELGDSALYLCASSQTSVTTGQYFGPGTRLTVT.

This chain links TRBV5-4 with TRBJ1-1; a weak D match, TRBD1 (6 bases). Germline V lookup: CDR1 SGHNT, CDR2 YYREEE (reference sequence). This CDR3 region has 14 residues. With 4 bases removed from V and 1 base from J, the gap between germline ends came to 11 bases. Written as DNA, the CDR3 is TGTGCCAGCAGCCAAGGACAGAGGAACACTGAAGCTTTCTTT. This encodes CASSQGQRNTEAFF.

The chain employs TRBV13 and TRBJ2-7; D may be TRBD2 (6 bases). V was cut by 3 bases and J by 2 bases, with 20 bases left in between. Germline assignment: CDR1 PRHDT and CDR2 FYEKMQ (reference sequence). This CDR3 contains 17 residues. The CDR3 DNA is TGTGCCAGCAGCTTCTGGGGGGAGCGGTCAGTAACCTACGAGCAGTACTTC. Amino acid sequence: CASSFWGERSVTYEQYF.

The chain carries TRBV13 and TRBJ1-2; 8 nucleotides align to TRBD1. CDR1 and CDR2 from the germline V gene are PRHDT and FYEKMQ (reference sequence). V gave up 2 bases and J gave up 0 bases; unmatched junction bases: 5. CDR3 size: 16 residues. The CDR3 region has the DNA TGTGCCAGCAGCTTAAGGGGACAGGCCTCTAACTATGGCTACACCTTC. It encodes CASSLRGQASNYGYTF.

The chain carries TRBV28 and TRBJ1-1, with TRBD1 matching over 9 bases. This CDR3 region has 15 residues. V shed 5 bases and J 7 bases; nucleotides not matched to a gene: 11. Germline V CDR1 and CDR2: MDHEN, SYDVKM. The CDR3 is CASSPQGAPTLEAFF. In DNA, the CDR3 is TGTGCCAGCAGTCCACAGGGGGCACCTACCCTTGAAGCTTTCTTT.

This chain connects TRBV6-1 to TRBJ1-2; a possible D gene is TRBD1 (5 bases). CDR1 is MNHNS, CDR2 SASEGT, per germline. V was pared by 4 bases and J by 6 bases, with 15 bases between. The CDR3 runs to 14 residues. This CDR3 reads CASSAQTASNGYTF. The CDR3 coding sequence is TGTGCCAGCAGTGCCCAGACAGCCTCAAATGGCTACACCTTC.

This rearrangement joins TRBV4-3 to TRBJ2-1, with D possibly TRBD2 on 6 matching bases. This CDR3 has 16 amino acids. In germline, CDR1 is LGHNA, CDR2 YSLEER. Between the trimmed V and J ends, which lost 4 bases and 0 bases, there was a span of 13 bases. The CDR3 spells CASSPRAGSSYNEQFF. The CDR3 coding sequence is TGCGCCAGCAGCCCCCGAGCCGGGAGCTCCTACAATGAGCAGTTCTTC.

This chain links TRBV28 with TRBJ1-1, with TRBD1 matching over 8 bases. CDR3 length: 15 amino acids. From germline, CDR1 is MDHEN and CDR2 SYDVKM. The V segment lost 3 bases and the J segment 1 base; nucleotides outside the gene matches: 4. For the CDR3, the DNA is TGTGCCAGCAGTTTTCTCGACAGGGGGAACACTGAAGCTTTCTTT. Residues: CASSFLDRGNTEAFF.

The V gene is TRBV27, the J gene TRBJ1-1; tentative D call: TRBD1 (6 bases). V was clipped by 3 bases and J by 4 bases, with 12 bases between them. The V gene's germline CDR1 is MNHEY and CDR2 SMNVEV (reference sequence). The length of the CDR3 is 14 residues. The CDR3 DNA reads TGTGCCAGCAGTTTGGCAGGGGTGGGCACTGAAGCTTTCTTT. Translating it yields CASSLAGVGTEAFF.